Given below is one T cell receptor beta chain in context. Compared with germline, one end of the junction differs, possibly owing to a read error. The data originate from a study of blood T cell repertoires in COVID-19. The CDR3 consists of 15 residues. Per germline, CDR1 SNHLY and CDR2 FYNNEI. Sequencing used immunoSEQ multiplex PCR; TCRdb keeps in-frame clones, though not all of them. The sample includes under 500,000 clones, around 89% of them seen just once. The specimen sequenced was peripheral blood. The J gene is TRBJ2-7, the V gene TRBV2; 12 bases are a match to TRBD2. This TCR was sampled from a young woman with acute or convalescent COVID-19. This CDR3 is CASSPLQLAGGTSHF. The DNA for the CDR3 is TGTGCCAGCAGCCCTCTGCAACTAGCGGGGGGCACATCTCACTTC.